This T cell receptor beta chain was profiled in a study of response to subunit inactivated influenza vaccine. Study results and caveats: Each seasonal influenza vaccination recruits few new T cells, the authors suggested.

This clonotype was detected only a few times. No antigen is known for it. TCRdb ran MiXCR on the RT-PCR reads and lists one entry per CDR3 protein. The table shows 500,000 to 550,000 distinct CDR3 sequences, with roughly 8.2% occurring only once. From germline, CDR1 is GTSNPN and CDR2 SVGIG (reference sequence). The trim removed 2 bases at V and 11 bases at J, leaving 6 bases unmatched. This CDR3 comprises 13 residues. The starting material was PBMCs from blood, obtained less than 30 months after vaccination. This clonotype was sampled from a man between 50 and 69 years old who received an inactivated influenza vaccine. The V call is TRBV30, the J call TRBJ1-6, with 7 bases that match TRBD1. CDR3 nucleotide sequence: TGTGCCTGGAGTTGGGCCAGGGGGACACCCCTCCACTTT. The encoded protein is CAWSWARGTPLHF.